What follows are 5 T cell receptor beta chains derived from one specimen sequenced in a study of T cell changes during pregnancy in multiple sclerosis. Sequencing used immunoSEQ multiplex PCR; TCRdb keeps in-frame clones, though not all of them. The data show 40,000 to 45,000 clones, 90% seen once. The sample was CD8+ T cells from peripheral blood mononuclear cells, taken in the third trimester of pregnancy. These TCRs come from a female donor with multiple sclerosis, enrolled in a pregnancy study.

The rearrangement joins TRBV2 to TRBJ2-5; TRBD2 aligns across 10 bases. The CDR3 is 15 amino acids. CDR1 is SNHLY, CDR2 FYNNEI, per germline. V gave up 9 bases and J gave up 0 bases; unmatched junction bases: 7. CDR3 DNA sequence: TGTGCCAGACATAGCGGGGGGTCTAACCAAGAGACCCAGTACTTC. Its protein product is CARHSGGSNQETQYF.

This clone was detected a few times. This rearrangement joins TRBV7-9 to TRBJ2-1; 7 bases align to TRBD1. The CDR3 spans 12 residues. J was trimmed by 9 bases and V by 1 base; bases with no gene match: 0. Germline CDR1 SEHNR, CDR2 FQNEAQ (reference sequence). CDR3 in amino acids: CASSLEGAEQFF. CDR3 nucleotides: TGTGCCAGCAGCTTAGAGGGGGCTGAGCAGTTCTTC.

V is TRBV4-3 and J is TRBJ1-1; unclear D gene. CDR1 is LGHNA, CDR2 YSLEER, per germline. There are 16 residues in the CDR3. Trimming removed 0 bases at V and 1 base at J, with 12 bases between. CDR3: CASSQDQGSGNTEAFF. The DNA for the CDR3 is TGCGCCAGCAGCCAAGATCAAGGCAGCGGGAACACTGAAGCTTTCTTT.

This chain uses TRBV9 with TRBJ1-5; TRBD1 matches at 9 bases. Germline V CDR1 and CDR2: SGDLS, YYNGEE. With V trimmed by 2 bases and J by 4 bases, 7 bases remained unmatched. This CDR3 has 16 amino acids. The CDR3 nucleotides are TGTGCCAGCAGCGTCGGCAACGGACAGGGGAATCAGCCCCAGCATTTT. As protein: CASSVGNGQGNQPQHF.

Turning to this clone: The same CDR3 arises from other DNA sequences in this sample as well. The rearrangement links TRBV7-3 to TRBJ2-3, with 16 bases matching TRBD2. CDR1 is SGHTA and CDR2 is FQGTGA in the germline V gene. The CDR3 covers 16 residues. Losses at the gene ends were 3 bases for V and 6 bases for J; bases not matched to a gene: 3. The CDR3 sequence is CASSLGLAGGPDTQYF. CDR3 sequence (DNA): TGTGCCAGCAGCTTGGGACTAGCGGGGGGGCCCGATACGCAGTATTTT. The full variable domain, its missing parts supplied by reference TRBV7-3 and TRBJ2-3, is GAGVSQTPSNKVTEKGKYVELRCDPISGHTALYWYRQSLGQGPEFLIYFQGTGAADDSGLPNDRFFAVRPEGSVSTLKIQRTERGDSAVYLCASSLGLAGGPDTQYFGPGTRLTVL.